This T cell receptor beta chain came from a study of neurological immune-mediated disorders. This clonotype was detected a few times. The germline gene is not matched at one end of the junction; a read error may be the cause. With 10-nucleotide random UMIs included, cDNA was synthesized by 5'RACE. TCRdb processed the 5' RACE reads anew with MiXCR; each CDR3 protein has one entry. The sample includes tens of thousands of distinct CDR3 sequences, roughly 1.6% of them seen just once. The CDR3 extends over 16 amino acids. Germline values: CDR1 SGDLS, CDR2 YYNGEE. The sequence was obtained from a woman aged 30 to 39 with multiple sclerosis. The chain employs TRBV9 and TRBJ1-2; D is ambiguous. The specimen was PBMCs. CDR3 DNA sequence: TGTGTCAGCAGCGTAGCTCAGACGGATCCTTTGTATGGCTACACCTTC. It is translated as CVSSVAQTDPLYGYTF.